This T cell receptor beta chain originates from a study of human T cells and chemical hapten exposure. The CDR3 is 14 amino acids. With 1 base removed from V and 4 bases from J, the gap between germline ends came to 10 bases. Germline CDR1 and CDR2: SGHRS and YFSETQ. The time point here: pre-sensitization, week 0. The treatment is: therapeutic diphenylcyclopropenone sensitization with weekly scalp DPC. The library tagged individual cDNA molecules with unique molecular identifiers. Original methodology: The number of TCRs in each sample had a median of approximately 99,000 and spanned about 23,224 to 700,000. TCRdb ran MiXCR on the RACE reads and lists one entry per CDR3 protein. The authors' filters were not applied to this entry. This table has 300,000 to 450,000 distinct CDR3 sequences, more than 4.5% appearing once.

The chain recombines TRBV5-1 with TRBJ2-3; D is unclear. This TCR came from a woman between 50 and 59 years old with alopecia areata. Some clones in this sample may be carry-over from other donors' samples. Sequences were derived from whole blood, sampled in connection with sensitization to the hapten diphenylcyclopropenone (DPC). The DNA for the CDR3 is TGCGCCAGCAGCTTGTTGGTAGAGGCAGATACGCAGTATTTT. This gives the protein CASSLLVEADTQYF. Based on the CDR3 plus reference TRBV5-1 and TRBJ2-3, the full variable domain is KAGVTQTPRYLIKTRGQQVTLSCSPISGHRSVSWYQQTPGQGLQFLFEYFSETQRNKGNFPGRFSGRQFSNSRSEMNVSTLELGDSALYLCASSLLVEADTQYFGPGTRLTVL.